The 15 T cell receptor beta chains listed next were all sequenced from one sample in a study of technical replicates of blood from a few donors. Repertoires were generated with immunoSEQ multiplex PCR, while TCRdb's copy carries only in-frame clones and drops some. The top ten hold roughly 0.35% of the sample, which has about 44,000 clones, around 96% seen once. Sequencing was carried out using T cells isolated from PBMCs. The receptors come from a human donor in good health.

The rearrangement links TRBV6-5 to TRBJ1-1; 12 bases match TRBD1. Germline loops: CDR1 MNHEY, CDR2 SVGAGI. The CDR3 sequence is 15 residues long. With V trimmed by 4 bases and J by 5 bases, 5 bases remained unmatched. The CDR3 loop reads CASSWDRGPGTEAFF. The CDR3 coding sequence is TGTGCCAGCAGTTGGGACAGGGGGCCAGGTACTGAAGCTTTCTTT.

The V gene is TRBV6-1, the J gene TRBJ2-7; TRBD1 might be the D (5 bases). V was trimmed by 1 base and J by 4 bases, leaving 11 bases between them. The CDR3 length is 14 residues. The germline gives CDR1 MNHNS, CDR2 SASEGT. In DNA form, the CDR3 reads TGTGCCAGCAGTGAAGGGCAGGGCTCGTACGAGCAGTACTTC. As protein: CASSEGQGSYEQYF.

The CDR3 is CASGLSLGQRNTIYF. As DNA, the CDR3 is TGTGCCAGCGGTCTTAGCCTGGGACAGCGAAACACCATATATTTT. The V call is TRBV7-2, the J call TRBJ1-3, with 7 bases lining up with TRBD1. There are 15 residues in the CDR3. The germline gives CDR1 SGHTA, CDR2 FQGNSA. V lost 8 bases to trimming and J lost 5 bases; unmatched junction nucleotides: 12.

J is TRBJ1-2 and V is TRBV6-5, with D possibly TRBD1 on 6 matching bases. Trimming pared 5 bases from V and 12 bases from J, leaving 13 bases between. CDR3 length: 11 amino acids. Looked up from germline, CDR1 is MNHEY and CDR2 is SVGAGI. As DNA, the CDR3 is TGTGCCAGCAGTGGAGGACAGTCAGACACCTTC. It codes for CASSGGQSDTF.

The rearrangement uses TRBV5-8 and TRBJ2-7; a possible D gene is TRBD1 (5 bases). Germline V gene data show CDR1 as SGHTS and CDR2 as YDEGEE. Trimming took 0 bases from V and 2 from J, leaving 12 bases between them. The CDR3 loop spans 15 amino acids. The CDR3 spells CASSLEPGSTYEQYF. The CDR3 DNA reads as TGTGCCAGCAGCTTGGAACCAGGGTCTACCTACGAGCAGTACTTC. Variable domain in full (rest from reference TRBV5-8 and TRBJ2-7): EAGVTQSPTHLIKTRGQQATLRCSPISGHTSVYWYQQALGLGLQFLLWYDEGEERNRGNFPPRFSGRQFPNYSSELNVNALELEDSALYLCASSLEPGSTYEQYFGPGTRLTVT.

This clone was detected only once. This chain connects TRBV19 to TRBJ2-2, with TRBD2 matching over 7 bases. Trimming cost V 5 bases and J 4 bases; bases outside gene matches: 7. The germline gives CDR1 LNHDA, CDR2 SQIVND (reference sequence). This CDR3 is 15 amino acids long. The CDR3 DNA follows: TGTGCCAGTAGTGACCTGCGGGAGACCACCGGGGAGCTGTTTTTT. Translation gives CASSDLRETTGELFF.

The chain carries TRBV30 and TRBJ2-7, with a possible D match to TRBD2 (6 bases). This CDR3 has 12 amino acids. Germline CDR1 is GTSNPN and CDR2 is SVGIG (reference sequence). V lost 5 bases and J lost 3, with 11 bases in between. The CDR3 reads CAWGGLGYEQYF. Written as DNA, the CDR3 is TGTGCCTGGGGGGGACTCGGCTACGAGCAGTACTTC.

The CDR3 DNA reads as TGCAGCGTTGGACTAGCGGGTGTCTACGAGCAGTACTTC. Its protein is CSVGLAGVYEQYF. V is TRBV29-1 and J is TRBJ2-7, with 10 bases matching TRBD2. The germline CDR1 and CDR2 sequences are SQVTM and ANQGSEA. V was pared by 4 bases and J by 3 bases, with 3 bases of the junction left unmatched. The CDR3 consists of 13 residues.

The V gene is TRBV11-2, the J gene TRBJ1-2; D call uncertain. Trimming left V 0 bases short and J 7 bases short, with 18 bases between. Germline-derived CDR1 and CDR2 are SGHAT and FQNNGV. The CDR3 spans 16 residues. This CDR3 reads CASSLDPVGVSGGYTF. The CDR3 DNA reads as TGTGCCAGCAGCTTAGATCCAGTTGGGGTCAGCGGTGGCTACACCTTC.

The chain has TRBV2 and TRBJ2-5, with TRBD2 matching over 8 bases. Germline CDR1 is SNHLY and CDR2 is FYNNEI. With 11 bases clipped from V and 5 bases from J, the junction kept 10 bases outside the gene matches. The CDR3 is 13 amino acids. DNA of the CDR3: TGTGCCGTCGGGCGGGAGGTATCGGAGACCCAGTACTTC. This gives the protein CAVGREVSETQYF. The entire variable domain, with the rest obtained from reference TRBV2 and TRBJ2-5, is as follows: EPEVTQTPSHQVTQMGQEVILRCVPISNHLYFYWYRQILGQKVEFLVSFYNNEISEKSEIFDDQFSVERPDGSNFTLKIRSTKLEDSAMYFCAVGREVSETQYFGPGTRLLVL.

The gene calls are TRBV15 and TRBJ1-2; D is perhaps TRBD1 (6 bases). With 5 bases removed from V and 6 bases from J, the gap between germline ends came to 10 bases. Germline-derived CDR1 and CDR2 are LNHNV and YYDKDF (reference sequence). The CDR3 spans 12 residues. CDR3 in DNA: TGTGCCACCAGCGCAGGGGAGAATGGCTACACCTTC. Residues: CATSAGENGYTF.

This chain joins TRBV6-4 and TRBJ2-7; TRBD2 matches at 8 bases. Germline V gene lookup returns CDR1 MRHNA and CDR2 SNTAGT. The CDR3 runs to 15 residues. The ends lost 4 bases at V and 2 bases at J; junction bases unmatched: 7. The chain's CDR3 is CASSGETGGPYEQYF. The CDR3 DNA follows: TGTGCCAGCAGTGGGGAGACGGGAGGGCCCTACGAGCAGTACTTC.

The gene calls are TRBV29-1 and TRBJ1-1; a possible D gene is TRBD1 (5 bases). The germline V and J ends were trimmed by 4 bases and 8 bases, with 20 bases remaining between them. Germline V CDR1 and CDR2: SQVTM, ANQGSEA. The CDR3 is 14 amino acids. The CDR3 nucleotides are TGCAGCGTTGCAGTGATGGGGGGTTCATCGGAAGCTTTCTTT. As protein: CSVAVMGGSSEAFF.

The genes are TRBV2 and TRBJ1-1; weak D call: TRBD1 (6 bases). The V and J ends lost 7 bases and 0 bases respectively, with 12 bases between them. The CDR3 sequence is 14 residues long. The germline gives CDR1 SNHLY, CDR2 FYNNEI. The CDR3 DNA follows: TGTGCCAGCAACCGGTGGACAGTGAACACTGAAGCTTTCTTT. Translating it yields CASNRWTVNTEAFF.

The chain joins TRBV29-1 to TRBJ2-7; D possibly corresponds to TRBD1 (7 bases). The germline V and J ends were trimmed by 1 base and 3 bases, with 10 bases remaining between them. The germline V gene has CDR1 SQVTM and CDR2 ANQGSEA. The CDR3 consists of 13 residues. The CDR3 loop is CSVEGQGGYEQYF. CDR3 bases: TGCAGCGTTGAAGGACAGGGAGGCTACGAGCAGTACTTC.